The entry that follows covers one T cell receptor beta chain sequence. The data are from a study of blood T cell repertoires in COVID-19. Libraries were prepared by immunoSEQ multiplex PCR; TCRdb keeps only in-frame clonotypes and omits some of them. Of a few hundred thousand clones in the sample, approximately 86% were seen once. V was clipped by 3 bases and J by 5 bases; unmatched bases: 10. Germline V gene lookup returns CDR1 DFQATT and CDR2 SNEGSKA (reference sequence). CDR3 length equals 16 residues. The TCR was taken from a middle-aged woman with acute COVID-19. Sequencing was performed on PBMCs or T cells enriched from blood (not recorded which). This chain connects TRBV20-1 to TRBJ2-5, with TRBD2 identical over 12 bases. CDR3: CSASPSGRARVETQYF. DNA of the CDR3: TGCAGTGCTAGTCCTAGCGGGAGGGCCCGAGTTGAGACCCAGTACTTC.